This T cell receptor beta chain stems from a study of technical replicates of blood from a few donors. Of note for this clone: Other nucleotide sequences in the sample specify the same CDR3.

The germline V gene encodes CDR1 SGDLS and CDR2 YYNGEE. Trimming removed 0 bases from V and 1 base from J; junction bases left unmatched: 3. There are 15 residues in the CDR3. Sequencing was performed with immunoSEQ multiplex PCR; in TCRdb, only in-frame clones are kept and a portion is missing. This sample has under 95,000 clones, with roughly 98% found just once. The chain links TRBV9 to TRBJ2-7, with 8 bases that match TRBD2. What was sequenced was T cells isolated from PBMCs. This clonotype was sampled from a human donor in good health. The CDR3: CASSVAGGSSYEQYF. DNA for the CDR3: TGTGCCAGCAGCGTAGCGGGGGGGTCTTCCTACGAGCAGTACTTC. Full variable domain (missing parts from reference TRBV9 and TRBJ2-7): DSGVTQTPKHLITATGQRVTLRCSPRSGDLSVYWYQQSLDQGLQFLIQYYNGEERAKGNILERFSAQQFPDLHSELNLSSLELGDSALYFCASSVAGGSSYEQYFGPGTRLTVT.